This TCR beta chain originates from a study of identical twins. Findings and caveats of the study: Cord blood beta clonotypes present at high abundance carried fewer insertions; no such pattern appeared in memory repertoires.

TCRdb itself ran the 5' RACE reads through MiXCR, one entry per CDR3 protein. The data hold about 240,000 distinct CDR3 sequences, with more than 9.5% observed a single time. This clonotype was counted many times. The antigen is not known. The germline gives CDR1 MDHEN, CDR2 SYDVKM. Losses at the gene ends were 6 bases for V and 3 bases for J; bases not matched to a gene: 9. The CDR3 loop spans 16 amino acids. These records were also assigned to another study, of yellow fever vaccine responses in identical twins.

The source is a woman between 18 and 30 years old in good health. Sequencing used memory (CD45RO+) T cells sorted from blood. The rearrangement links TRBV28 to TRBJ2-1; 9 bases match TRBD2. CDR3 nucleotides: TGTGCCAGCAGCGAAATAGCGGGAGCCGACTACAATGAGCAGTTCTTC. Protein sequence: CASSEIAGADYNEQFF.